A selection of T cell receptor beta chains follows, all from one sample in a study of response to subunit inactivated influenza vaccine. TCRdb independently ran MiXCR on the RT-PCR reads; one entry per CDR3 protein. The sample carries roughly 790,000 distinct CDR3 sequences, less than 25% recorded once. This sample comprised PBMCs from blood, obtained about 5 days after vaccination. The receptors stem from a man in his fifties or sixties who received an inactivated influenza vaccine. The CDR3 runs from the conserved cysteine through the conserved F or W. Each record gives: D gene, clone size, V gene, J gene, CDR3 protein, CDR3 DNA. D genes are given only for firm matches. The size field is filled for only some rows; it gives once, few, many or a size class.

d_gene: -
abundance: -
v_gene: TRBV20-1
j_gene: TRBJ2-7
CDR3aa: CSARQGFYEQYF
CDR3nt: TGCAGTGCAAGGCAGGGTTTCTACGAGCAGTACTTC

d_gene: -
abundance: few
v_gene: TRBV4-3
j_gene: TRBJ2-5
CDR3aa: CASSPEKAQETQYF
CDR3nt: TGCGCCAGCAGCCCCGAGAAGGCCCAAGAGACCCAGTACTTC

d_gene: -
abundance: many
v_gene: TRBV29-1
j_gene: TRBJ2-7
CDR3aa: CSVFGSRDYEQYF
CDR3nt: TGCAGCGTCTTCGGTTCACGTGACTACGAGCAGTACTTC

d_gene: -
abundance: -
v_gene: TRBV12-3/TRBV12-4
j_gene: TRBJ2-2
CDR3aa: CASSFGSNTGELFF
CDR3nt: TGTGCCAGCAGTTTCGGCTCGAACACCGGGGAGCTGTTTTTT

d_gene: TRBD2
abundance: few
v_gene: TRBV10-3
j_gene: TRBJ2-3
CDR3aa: CAISHREGVDTQYF
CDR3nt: TGTGCCATCAGCCATAGGGAGGGTGTCGATACGCAGTATTTT

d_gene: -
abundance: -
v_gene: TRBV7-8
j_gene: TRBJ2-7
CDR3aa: CASSLGPGSSEQYF
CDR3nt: TGTGCCAGCAGCTTAGGACCCGGGAGCTCCGAGCAGTACTTC

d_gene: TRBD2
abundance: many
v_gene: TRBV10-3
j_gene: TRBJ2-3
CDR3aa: CAISRGTSGDTDTQYF
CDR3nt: TGTGCCATCAGCAGAGGGACTAGCGGGGACACAGATACGCAGTATTTT

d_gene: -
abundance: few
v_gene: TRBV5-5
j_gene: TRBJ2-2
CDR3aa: CASSQNRQVLGGELFF
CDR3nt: TGTGCCAGCAGCCAAAACCGACAGGTTCTGGGCGGGGAGCTGTTTTTT

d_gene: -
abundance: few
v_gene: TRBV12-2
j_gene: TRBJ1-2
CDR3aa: CASRLAPADTGAYPNYGYTF
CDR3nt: TGTGCAAGTCGCTTAGCCCCGGCCGATACAGGGGCCTACCCTAACTATGGCTACACCTTC

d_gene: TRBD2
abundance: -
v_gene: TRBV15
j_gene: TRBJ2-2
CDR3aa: CATSRDRSGGTGELFF
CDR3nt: TGTGCCACCAGCAGAGATCGGAGCGGGGGTACCGGGGAGCTGTTTTTT

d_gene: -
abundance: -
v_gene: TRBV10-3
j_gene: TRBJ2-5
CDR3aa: CAISDPAKQETQYF
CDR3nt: TGTGCCATCAGTGACCCGGCTAAACAAGAGACCCAGTACTTC

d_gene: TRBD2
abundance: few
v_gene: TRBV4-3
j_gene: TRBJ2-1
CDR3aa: CASSQDSGGRYNEQFF
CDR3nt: TGCGCCAGCAGCCAAGATTCAGGCGGGAGGTACAATGAGCAGTTCTTC

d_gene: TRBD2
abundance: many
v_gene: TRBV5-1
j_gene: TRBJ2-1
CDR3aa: CASKEREDKQFF
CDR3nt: TGCGCCAGCAAGGAGCGGGAGGACAAGCAGTTCTTC

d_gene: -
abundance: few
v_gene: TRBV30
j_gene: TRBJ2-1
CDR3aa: CAWSVRQGGNEQFF
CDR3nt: TGTGCCTGGAGTGTACGGCAGGGGGGAAATGAGCAGTTCTTC

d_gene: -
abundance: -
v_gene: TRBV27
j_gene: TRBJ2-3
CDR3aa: CASSPWAAADTQYF
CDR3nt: TGTGCCAGCAGTCCATGGGCTGCTGCAGATACGCAGTATTTT

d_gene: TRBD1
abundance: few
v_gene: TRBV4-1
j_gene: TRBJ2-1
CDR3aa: CASSHGTVPYNEQFF
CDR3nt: TGCGCCAGCAGCCACGGGACAGTCCCCTACAATGAGCAGTTCTTC

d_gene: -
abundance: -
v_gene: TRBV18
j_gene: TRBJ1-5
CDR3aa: CASSPGLDQPQHF
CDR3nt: TGTGCCAGCTCCCCAGGCCTTGATCAGCCCCAGCATTTT

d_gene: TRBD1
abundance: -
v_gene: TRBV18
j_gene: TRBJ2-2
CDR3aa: CASSPRGQGPNTGELFF
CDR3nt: TGTGCCAGCTCACCACGTGGACAGGGGCCGAACACCGGGGAGCTGTTTTTT

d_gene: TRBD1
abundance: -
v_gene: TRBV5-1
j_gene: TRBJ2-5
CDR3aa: CASSFPGQGMETQYF
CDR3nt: TGCGCCAGCAGCTTCCCTGGACAGGGAATGGAGACCCAGTACTTC

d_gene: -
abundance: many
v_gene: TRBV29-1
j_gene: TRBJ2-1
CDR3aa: CSVEFRVEQFF
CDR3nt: TGCAGCGTTGAATTTCGGGTTGAGCAGTTCTTC

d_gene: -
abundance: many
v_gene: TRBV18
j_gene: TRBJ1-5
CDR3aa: CASSPGFGNQPQHF
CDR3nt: TGTGCCAGCTCACCAGGGTTCGGCAATCAGCCCCAGCATTTT

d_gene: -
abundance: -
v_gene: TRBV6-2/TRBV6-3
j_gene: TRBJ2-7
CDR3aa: CASTLTYSYEQYF
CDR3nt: TGTGCCAGCACGTTGACGTACTCCTACGAGCAGTACTTC

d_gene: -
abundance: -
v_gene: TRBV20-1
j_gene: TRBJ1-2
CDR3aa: CSAPGPANYGYTF
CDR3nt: TGCAGTGCTCCGGGGCCGGCTAACTATGGCTACACCTTC

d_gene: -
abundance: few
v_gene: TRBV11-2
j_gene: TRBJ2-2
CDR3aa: CASSYIRNTGELFF
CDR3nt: TGTGCCAGCAGCTATATCCGGAACACCGGGGAGCTGTTTTTT

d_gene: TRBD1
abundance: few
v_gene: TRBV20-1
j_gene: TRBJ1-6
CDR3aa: CSARDRGYNSPLHF
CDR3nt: TGCAGTGCTAGAGACAGGGGGTATAATTCACCCCTCCACTTT

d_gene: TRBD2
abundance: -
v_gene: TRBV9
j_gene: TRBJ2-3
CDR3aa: CASSAPTSGVTETQYF
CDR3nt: TGTGCCAGCAGCGCACCGACTAGCGGGGTCACAGAGACGCAGTATTTT

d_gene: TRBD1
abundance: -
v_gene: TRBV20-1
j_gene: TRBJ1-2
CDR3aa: CSARSARGRNYGYTF
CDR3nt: TGCAGTGCTAGGTCGGCCAGGGGGCGTAACTATGGCTACACCTTC